This TCR beta chain was sequenced for a study of T cell responses to AZD1222 COVID-19 vaccine. Notes on the study in general: All repertoire sampling was performed exclusively after the peak T cell response.

This CDR3 region has 13 residues. The V end was cut by 0 bases, the J end by 7 bases, with 10 bases between. The germline V gene has CDR1 SGHRS and CDR2 YFSETQ. A few counts support this clone. The antigen remains unidentified. The protocol was immunoSEQ multiplex PCR, while the TCRdb copy is restricted to in-frame clones and leaves out a portion. The sample contains more than 70,000 clones, around 90% of which appear only once. The V and J genes are TRBV5-1 and TRBJ1-2; D not certain. Material: peripheral blood, obtained on day 0 of AZD1222 vaccination. The TCR was taken from an adult in good health. The CDR3 sequence: CASSLAGRVGYTF. The CDR3 DNA follows: TGCGCCAGCAGCTTGGCGGGTCGGGTTGGCTACACCTTC.